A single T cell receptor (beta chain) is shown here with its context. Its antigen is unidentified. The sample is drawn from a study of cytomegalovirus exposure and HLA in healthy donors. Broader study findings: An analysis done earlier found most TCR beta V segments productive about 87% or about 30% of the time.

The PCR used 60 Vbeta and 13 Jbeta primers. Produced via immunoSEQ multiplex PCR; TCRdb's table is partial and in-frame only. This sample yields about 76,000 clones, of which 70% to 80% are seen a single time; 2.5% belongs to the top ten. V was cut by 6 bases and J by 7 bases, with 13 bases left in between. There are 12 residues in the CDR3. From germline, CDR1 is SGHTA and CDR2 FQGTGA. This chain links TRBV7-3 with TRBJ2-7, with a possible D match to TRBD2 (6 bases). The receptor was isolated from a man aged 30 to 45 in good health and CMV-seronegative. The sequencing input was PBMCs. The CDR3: CASRFGTGEQYF. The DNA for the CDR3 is TGTGCCAGCAGGTTCGGGACTGGTGAGCAGTACTTC.